This entry lists 9 T cell receptor beta chains sequenced from one sample in a study of siplizumab effects on memory and regulatory T cells. The data were produced by immunoSEQ multiplex PCR, yet TCRdb's version contains in-frame clones alone and is incomplete. This table holds about 100,000 clones, about 94% found once. The sequencing sample was made of non-Treg CD4+ T cells sorted from blood. Receptors originate from a human donor in good health.

V is TRBV2 and J is TRBJ2-3; TRBD2 agrees at 11 bases. CDR1 SNHLY and CDR2 FYNNEI come from the germline V gene. The V segment lost 4 bases and the J segment 3 bases; nucleotides outside the gene matches: 9. This CDR3 comprises 17 residues. CDR3 sequence: CASSAHPGLAVTDTQYF. In DNA form, the CDR3 reads TGTGCCAGCAGTGCACACCCGGGACTAGCGGTAACAGATACGCAGTATTTT.

The chain has TRBV5-1 and TRBJ2-1; 7 bases are a match to TRBD2. Germline loops: CDR1 SGHRS, CDR2 YFSETQ. The CDR3 has 16 residues. V lost 0 bases to trimming and J lost 3 bases; unmatched junction nucleotides: 6. The CDR3 nucleotides are TGCGCCAGCAGCTTGGAGACGGGAGGAGGCTACAATGAGCAGTTCTTC. It yields the protein CASSLETGGGYNEQFF.

V gene TRBV6-1 combines with J gene TRBJ2-2; D gene unclear. The CDR3 runs 15 residues. CDR1 is MNHNS, CDR2 SASEGT, per germline. Trimming pared 6 bases from V and 4 bases from J, leaving 15 bases between. CDR3 bases: TGTGCCAGCAGCGTGCTCGTGAGGTCCACCGGGGAGCTGTTTTTT. As protein: CASSVLVRSTGELFF.

V gene TRBV4-1 combines with J gene TRBJ2-5, with TRBD2 matching 11 bases. CDR1 MGHRA and CDR2 YSYEKL come from the germline V gene. The length of the CDR3 is 16 residues. J was trimmed by 5 bases and V by 4 bases; bases with no gene match: 9. DNA of the CDR3: TGCGCCAGCAGCCCACGTACTAGCGGGAGTACCGAGACCCAGTACTTC. It is translated as CASSPRTSGSTETQYF.

This sequence joins TRBV19 and TRBJ1-5; a possible D gene is TRBD1 (6 bases). Trimming left V 2 bases short and J 3 bases short, with 11 bases between. Germline CDR1 LNHDA, CDR2 SQIVND (reference sequence). CDR3 length: 15 amino acids. The chain's CDR3 is CASSIYTGNNQPQHF. The CDR3, as DNA: TGTGCCAGTAGTATATATACAGGGAACAATCAGCCCCAGCATTTT.

This sequence joins TRBV19 and TRBJ2-7; 8 bases are a match to TRBD2. Unmatched junction bases numbered 2, after V lost 3 bases and J lost 4 bases. This CDR3 region has 13 residues. In germline, CDR1 is LNHDA, CDR2 SQIVND (reference sequence). The CDR3 spells CASSMREAYEQYF. The DNA of the CDR3 is TGTGCCAGTAGTATGCGGGAGGCTTACGAGCAGTACTTC.

The chain has TRBV29-1 and TRBJ1-1, with 7 bases fitting TRBD1. CDR1 SQVTM and CDR2 ANQGSEA come from the germline V gene. The CDR3 is 11 residues long. With 8 bases clipped from V and 5 bases from J, the junction kept 5 bases outside the gene matches. The chain's CDR3 is CSTSQGTEAFF. As DNA, the CDR3 is TGCAGCACCTCACAGGGGACTGAAGCTTTCTTT.

V is TRBV5-6 and J is TRBJ1-5; D remains ambiguous. Trimming pared 3 bases from V and 4 bases from J, leaving 20 bases between. Germline V gene sequence: CDR1 SGHDT, CDR2 YYEEEE. The CDR3 is made up of 17 amino acids. The CDR3 reads CASSSKTRGYLNQPQHF. CDR3 nucleotides: TGTGCCAGCAGCTCAAAAACCCGGGGTTACCTAAATCAGCCCCAGCATTTT.

The chain uses TRBV7-2 and TRBJ2-4; D is tentatively TRBD1 or TRBD2 (7 bases each). Trimming shortened V by 1 base and J by 8 bases, and 12 bases separated the two germline ends. This CDR3 is built from 14 residues. Germline loops: CDR1 SGHTA, CDR2 FQGNSA. This CDR3 is CASSLGPGGDIQYF. The CDR3 nucleotides are TGTGCCAGCAGCTTAGGACCAGGGGGGGACATTCAGTACTTC.